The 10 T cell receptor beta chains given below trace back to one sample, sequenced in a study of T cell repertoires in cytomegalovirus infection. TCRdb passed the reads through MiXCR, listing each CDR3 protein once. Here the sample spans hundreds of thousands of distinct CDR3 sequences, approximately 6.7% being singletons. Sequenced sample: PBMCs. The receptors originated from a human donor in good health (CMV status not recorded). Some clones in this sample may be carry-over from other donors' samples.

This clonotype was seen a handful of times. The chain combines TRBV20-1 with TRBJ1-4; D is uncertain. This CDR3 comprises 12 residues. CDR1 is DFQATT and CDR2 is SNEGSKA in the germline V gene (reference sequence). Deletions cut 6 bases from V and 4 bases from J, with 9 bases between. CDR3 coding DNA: TGCAGTGCCTGGCGGGGTAATGAAAAACTGTTTTTT. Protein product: CSAWRGNEKLFF.

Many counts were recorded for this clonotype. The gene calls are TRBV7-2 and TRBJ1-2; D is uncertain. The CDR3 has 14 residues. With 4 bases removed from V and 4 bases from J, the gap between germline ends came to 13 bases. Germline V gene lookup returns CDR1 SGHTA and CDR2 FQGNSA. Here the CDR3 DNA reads TGTGCCAGCAGCTCCCGGGCGGCGCCCTATGGCTACACCTTC. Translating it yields CASSSRAAPYGYTF.

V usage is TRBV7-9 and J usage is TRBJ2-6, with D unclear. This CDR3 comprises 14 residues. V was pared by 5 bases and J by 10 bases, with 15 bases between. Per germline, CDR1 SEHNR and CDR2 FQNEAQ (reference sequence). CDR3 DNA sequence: TGTGCCAGCAGCCCCATGGCCTCGATGAACGTCCTGACTTTC. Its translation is CASSPMASMNVLTF.

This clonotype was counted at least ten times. CDR3 in amino acids: CASSHAPRNEKLFF. The DNA of the CDR3 is TGTGCCAGCAGCCACGCACCCCGAAATGAAAAACTGTTTTTT. The chain joins TRBV3-1 to TRBJ1-4; no clear D. V was pared by 3 bases and J by 5 bases, with 10 bases between. CDR3 length: 14 residues. CDR1 is LGHDT, CDR2 YNNKEL, per germline (reference sequence).

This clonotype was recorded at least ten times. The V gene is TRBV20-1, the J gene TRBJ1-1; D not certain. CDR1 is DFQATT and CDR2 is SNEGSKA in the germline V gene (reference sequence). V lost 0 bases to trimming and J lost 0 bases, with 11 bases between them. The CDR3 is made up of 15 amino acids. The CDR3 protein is CSARDNGQLNTEAFF. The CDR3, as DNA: TGCAGTGCTAGAGATAACGGCCAGTTGAACACTGAAGCTTTCTTT.

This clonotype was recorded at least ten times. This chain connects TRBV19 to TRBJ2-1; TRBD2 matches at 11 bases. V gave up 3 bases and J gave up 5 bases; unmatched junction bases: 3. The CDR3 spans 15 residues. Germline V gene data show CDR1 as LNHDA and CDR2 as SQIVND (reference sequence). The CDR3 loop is CASSILAGGDNEQFF. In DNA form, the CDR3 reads TGTGCCAGTAGTATCCTAGCGGGGGGCGACAATGAGCAGTTCTTC.

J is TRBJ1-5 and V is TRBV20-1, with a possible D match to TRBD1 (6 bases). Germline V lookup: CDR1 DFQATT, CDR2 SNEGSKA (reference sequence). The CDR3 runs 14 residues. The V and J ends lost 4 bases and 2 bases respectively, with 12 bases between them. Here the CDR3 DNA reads TGCAGTGCTACGCAGGGGATTGGCAATCAGCCCCAGCATTTT. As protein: CSATQGIGNQPQHF.

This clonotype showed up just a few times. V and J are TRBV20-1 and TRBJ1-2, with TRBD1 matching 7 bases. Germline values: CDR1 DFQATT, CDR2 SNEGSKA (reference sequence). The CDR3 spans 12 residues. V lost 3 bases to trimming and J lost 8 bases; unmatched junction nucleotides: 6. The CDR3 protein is CSARTGYEGYTF. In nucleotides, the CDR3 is TGCAGTGCTAGGACAGGGTACGAAGGCTACACCTTC.

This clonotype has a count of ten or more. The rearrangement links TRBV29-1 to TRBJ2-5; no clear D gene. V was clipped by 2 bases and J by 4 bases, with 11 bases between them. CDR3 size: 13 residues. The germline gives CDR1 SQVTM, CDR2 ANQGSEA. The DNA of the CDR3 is TGCAGCGTTGAACCCCGGCGGAGAGAGACCCAGTACTTC. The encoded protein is CSVEPRRRETQYF.

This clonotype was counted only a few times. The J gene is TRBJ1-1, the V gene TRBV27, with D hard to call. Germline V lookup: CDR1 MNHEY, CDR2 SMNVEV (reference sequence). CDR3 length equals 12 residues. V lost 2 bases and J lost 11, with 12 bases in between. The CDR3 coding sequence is TGTGCCAGCAGTTTACCCTGGGGTGACGCTTTCTTT. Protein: CASSLPWGDAFF.